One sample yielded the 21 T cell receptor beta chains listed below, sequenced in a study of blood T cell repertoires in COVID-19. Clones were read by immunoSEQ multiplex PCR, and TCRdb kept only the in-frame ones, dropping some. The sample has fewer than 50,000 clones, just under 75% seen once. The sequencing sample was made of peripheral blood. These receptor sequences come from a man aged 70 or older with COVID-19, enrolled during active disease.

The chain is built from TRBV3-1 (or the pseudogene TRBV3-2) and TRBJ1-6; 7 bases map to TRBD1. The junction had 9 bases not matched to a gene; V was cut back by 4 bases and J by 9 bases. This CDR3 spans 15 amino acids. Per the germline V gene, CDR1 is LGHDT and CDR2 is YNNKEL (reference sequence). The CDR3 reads CASSRGWQGVSPLHF. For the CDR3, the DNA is TGTGCCAGCAGCCGGGGATGGCAGGGGGTTTCACCCCTCCACTTT.

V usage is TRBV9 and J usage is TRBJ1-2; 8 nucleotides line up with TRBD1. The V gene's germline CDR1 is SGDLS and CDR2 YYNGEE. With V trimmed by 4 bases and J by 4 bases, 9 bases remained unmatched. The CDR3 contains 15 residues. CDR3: CASSTPTGELYGYTF. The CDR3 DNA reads TGTGCCAGCAGCACGCCGACAGGGGAGCTCTATGGCTACACCTTC.

Here the CDR3 reads CASMGRDRNNYGYTF. The CDR3 DNA reads TGTGCCAGTATGGGCCGGGACAGAAATAACTATGGCTACACCTTC. This chain uses TRBV19 with TRBJ1-2, with 7 bases identical to TRBD1. The V gene end was trimmed by 7 bases and the J gene end by 1 base; junction bases not matched to a gene: 9. Per germline, CDR1 LNHDA and CDR2 SQIVND (reference sequence). The CDR3 totals 15 residues.

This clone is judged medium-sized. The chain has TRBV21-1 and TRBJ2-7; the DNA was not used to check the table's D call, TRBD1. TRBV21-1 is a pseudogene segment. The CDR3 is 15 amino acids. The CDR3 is CASSTGTPVPYEQYF. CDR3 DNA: TGTGCCAGCAGCACCGGGACACCCGTACCCTACGAGCAGTACTTC.

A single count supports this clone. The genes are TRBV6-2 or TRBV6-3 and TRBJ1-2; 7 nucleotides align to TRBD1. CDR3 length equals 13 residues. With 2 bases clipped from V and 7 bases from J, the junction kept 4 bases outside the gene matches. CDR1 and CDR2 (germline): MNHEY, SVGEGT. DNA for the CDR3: TGTGCCAGCAGTTACACGACAGGGTTTGGCTACACCTTC. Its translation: CASSYTTGFGYTF.

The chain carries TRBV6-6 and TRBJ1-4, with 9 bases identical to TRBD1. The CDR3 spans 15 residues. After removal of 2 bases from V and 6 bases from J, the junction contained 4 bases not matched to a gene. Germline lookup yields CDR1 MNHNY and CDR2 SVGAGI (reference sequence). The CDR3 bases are TGTGCCAGCAGTTACCCCTGGACAGGGGATGAAAAACTGTTTTTT. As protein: CASSYPWTGDEKLFF.

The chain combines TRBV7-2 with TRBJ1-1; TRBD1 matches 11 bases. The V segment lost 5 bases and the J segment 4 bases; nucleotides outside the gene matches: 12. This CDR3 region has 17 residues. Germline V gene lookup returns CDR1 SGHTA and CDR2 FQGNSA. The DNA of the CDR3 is TGTGCCAGCAGCCCTCGGACAGGGGGCATAATAGGCACTGAAGCTTTCTTT. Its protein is CASSPRTGGIIGTEAFF.

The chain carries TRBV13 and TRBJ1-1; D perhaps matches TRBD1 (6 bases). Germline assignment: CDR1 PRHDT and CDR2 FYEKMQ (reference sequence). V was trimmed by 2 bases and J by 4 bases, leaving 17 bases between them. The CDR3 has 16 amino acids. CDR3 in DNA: TGTGCCAGCAGCTTAATTCGTCAGGGGCGAGGCACTGAAGCTTTCTTT. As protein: CASSLIRQGRGTEAFF.

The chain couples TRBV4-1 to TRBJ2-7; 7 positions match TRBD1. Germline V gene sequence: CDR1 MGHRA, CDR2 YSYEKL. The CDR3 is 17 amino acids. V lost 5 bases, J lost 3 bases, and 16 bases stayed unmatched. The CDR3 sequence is CASSLTPYRGQGYEQYF. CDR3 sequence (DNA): TGCGCCAGCAGCTTGACACCTTACAGGGGCCAAGGCTACGAGCAGTACTTC.

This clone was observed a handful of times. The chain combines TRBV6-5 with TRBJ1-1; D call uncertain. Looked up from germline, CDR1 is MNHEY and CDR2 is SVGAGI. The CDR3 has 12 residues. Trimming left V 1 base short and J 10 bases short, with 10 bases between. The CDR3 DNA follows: TGTGCCAGCAGTTACTTGAGAGGTAGAGCTTTCTTT. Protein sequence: CASSYLRGRAFF.

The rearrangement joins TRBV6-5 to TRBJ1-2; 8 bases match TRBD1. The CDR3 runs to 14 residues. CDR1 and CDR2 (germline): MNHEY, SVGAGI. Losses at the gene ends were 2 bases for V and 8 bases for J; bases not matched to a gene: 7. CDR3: CASSYEGTGLGYTF. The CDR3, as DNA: TGTGCCAGCAGTTACGAAGGGACAGGATTGGGCTACACCTTC.

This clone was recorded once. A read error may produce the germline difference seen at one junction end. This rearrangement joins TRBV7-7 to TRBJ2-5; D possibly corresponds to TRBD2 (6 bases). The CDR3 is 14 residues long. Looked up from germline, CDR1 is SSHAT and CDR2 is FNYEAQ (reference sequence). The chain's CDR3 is CASSSGTPRETQYF. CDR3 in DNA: TGTGCTAGCAGCTCCGGGACTCCCAGAGAGACCCAGTACTTC. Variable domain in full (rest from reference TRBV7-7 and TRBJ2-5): GAGVSQSPRYKVTKRGQDVTLRCDPISSHATLYWYQQALGQGPEFLTYFNYEAQPDKSGLPSDRFSAERPEGSISTLTIQRTEQRDSAMYRCASSSGTPRETQYFGPGTRLLVL.

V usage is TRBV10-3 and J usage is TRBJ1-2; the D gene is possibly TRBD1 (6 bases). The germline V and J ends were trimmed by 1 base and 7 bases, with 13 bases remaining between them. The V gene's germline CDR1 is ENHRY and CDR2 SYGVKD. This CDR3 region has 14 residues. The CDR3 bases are TGTGCCATCAGTGAGTTCGTACAGGGTGGTGGCTACACCTTC. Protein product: CAISEFVQGGGYTF.

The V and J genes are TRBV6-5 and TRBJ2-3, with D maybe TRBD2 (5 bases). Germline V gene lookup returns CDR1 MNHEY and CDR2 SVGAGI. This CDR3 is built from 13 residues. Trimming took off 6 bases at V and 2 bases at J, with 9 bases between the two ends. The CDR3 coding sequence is TGTGCCAGCAGGTATGACTACACAGATACGCAGTATTTT. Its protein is CASRYDYTDTQYF.

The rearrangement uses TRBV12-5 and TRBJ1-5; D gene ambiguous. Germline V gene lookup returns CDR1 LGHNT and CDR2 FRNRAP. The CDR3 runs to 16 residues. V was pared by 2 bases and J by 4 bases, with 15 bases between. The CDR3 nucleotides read TGTGCTAGTGGTTTGTCCCTGGAGGCGCTGAATCAGCCCCAGCATTTT. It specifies CASGLSLEALNQPQHF.

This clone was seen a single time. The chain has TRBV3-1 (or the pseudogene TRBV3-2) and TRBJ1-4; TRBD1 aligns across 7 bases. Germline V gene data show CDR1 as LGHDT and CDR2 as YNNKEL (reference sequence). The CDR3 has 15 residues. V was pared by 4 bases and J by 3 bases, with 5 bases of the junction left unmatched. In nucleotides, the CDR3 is TGTGCCAGCAGCCCCACACAGGGGCCTAATGAAAAACTGTTTTTT. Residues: CASSPTQGPNEKLFF.

The CDR3 DNA follows: TGTGCCAGCACCTTAGATACGCAGTATTTT. Translating gives CASTLDTQYF. The chain links TRBV2 to TRBJ2-3; D is ambiguous. Per the germline V gene, CDR1 is SNHLY and CDR2 is FYNNEI. The CDR3 runs to 10 residues. V gave up 7 bases and J gave up 5 bases, with 4 bases separating them. The full variable domain, rest sourced from reference TRBV2 and TRBJ2-3, is EPEVTQTPSHQVTQMGQEVILRCVPISNHLYFYWYRQILGQKVEFLVSFYNNEISEKSEIFDDQFSVERPDGSNFTLKIRSTKLEDSAMYFCASTLDTQYFGPGTRLTVL.

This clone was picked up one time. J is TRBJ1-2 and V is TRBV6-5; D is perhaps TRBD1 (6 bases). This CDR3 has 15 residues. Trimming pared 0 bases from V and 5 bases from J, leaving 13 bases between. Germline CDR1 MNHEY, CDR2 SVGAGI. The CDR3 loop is CASSYSRGGPYGYTF. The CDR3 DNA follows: TGTGCCAGCAGTTACTCCCGAGGGGGTCCATATGGCTACACCTTC.

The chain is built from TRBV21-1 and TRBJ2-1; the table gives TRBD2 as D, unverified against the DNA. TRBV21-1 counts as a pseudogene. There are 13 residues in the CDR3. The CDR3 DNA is TGTGCCAGCTCCGGGAGGGAGTCGTATGAGCAGTTCTTC. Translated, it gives CASSGRESYEQFF.

The CDR3 DNA reads as TGTGCCAGCAGCTTAGCGCACAGGGCTGGCACAGATACGCAGTATTTT. Amino acids: CASSLAHRAGTDTQYF. The J gene is TRBJ2-3, the V gene TRBV7-8; TRBD1 might be the D (6 bases). CDR3 length equals 16 residues. Trimming stripped 0 bases from V and 1 base from J, with 11 bases between. Germline CDR1 and CDR2: SGHVS and FQNEAQ.

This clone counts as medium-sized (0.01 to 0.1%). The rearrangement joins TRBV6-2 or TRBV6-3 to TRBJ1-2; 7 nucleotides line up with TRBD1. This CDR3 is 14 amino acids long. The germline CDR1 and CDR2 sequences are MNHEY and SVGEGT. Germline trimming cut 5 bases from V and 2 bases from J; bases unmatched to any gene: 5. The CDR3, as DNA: TGTGCCAGCAGTGGAACGGGACAGAACTATGGCTACACCTTC. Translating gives CASSGTGQNYGYTF.